These 29 T cell receptor beta chains share one sample of origin, sequenced in a study of blood T cell repertoires in COVID-19 (dated by TCRdb to about 2020). Library preparation used the immunoSEQ multiplex PCR assay. As stored in TCRdb, this immuneACCESS dataset retains in-frame rearrangements with V and J assigned. A fraction of the clones does not appear; measured against another copy, unresolved V genes explain less than half of the discrepancy, and the remainder lacks a known reason. The sample table records about 300,000 clones; 85% to 90% of these occur just once. The ten top clones hold about 4.2% of the sample. The sequencing input was PBMCs or T cells enriched from blood (not recorded which). The receptors here all came from a man younger than 40 who had recovered from COVID-19.

V and J are TRBV5-1 and TRBJ2-2; 8 bases match TRBD1. The CDR3 contains 15 residues. The V gene end was trimmed by 3 bases and the J gene end by 3 bases; junction bases not matched to a gene: 4. CDR1 and CDR2 from the germline V gene are SGHRS and YFSETQ. CDR3 bases: TGCGCCAGCAGCTCGGGACAGGAGTACACCGGGGAGCTGTTTTTT. Translation gives CASSSGQEYTGELFF.

The V gene is TRBV2, the J gene TRBJ1-6, with D uncertain. The ends were cut back, 8 bases at V and 0 bases at J, with 17 bases in the middle. The germline V gene has CDR1 SNHLY and CDR2 FYNNEI. The CDR3 spans 17 residues. CDR3 loop: CASRLIQRISYNSPLHF. The CDR3 DNA follows: TGTGCCAGCCGCCTTATACAGAGAATCTCCTATAATTCACCCCTCCACTTT. Supplemented by reference TRBV2 and TRBJ1-6, the full variable domain reads EPEVTQTPSHQVTQMGQEVILRCVPISNHLYFYWYRQILGQKVEFLVSFYNNEISEKSEIFDDQFSVERPDGSNFTLKIRSTKLEDSAMYFCASRLIQRISYNSPLHFGNGTRLTVT.

The chain is built from TRBV2 and TRBJ1-4; 7 bases match TRBD1. The CDR3 loop spans 16 amino acids. V shed 1 base and J 7 bases; nucleotides not matched to a gene: 9. The germline CDR1 and CDR2 sequences are SNHLY and FYNNEI. The CDR3 DNA reads as TGTGCCAGCAGTGAAGGGCAGGGGGGCCCTATTGAAAAACTGTTTTTT. It encodes CASSEGQGGPIEKLFF.

The chain has TRBV5-1 and TRBJ2-2; 14 bases fit TRBD2. V was clipped by 3 bases and J by 3 bases; unmatched bases: 4. CDR1 and CDR2 from the germline V gene are SGHRS and YFSETQ. The CDR3 consists of 17 residues. The CDR3 reads CASSWGLAGEDTGELFF. CDR3 in DNA: TGCGCCAGCAGCTGGGGACTAGCGGGAGAGGACACCGGGGAGCTGTTTTTT.

This clone was found many times. The V and J genes are TRBV11-3 and TRBJ2-2; possibly TRBD2 for D (6 bases). Trimming took 3 bases from V and 1 from J, leaving 12 bases between them. The germline CDR1 and CDR2 sequences are SGHNT and YENEEA. This CDR3 has 16 residues. The CDR3 bases are TGTGCCAGCAGCTTGTGGGACTTTGGGAACACCGGGGAGCTGTTTTTT. As protein: CASSLWDFGNTGELFF.

J is TRBJ2-7 and V is TRBV10-3; D is undetermined. The V end lost 2 bases, the J end lost 0 bases, and 11 bases lay between the germline ends. The CDR3 is 15 amino acids. Germline V lookup: CDR1 ENHRY, CDR2 SYGVKD. The CDR3 reads CAISEMAGSSYEQYF. Here the CDR3 DNA reads TGTGCCATCAGTGAGATGGCAGGAAGCTCCTACGAGCAGTACTTC.

This rearrangement joins TRBV6-1 to TRBJ1-6; D uncertain. The CDR3 has 17 residues. Per the germline V gene, CDR1 is MNHNS and CDR2 is SASEGT. Trimming removed 1 base at V and 8 bases at J, with 18 bases between. The CDR3 is CASSEGVGFWEDSPLHF. The CDR3 DNA reads as TGTGCCAGCAGTGAAGGCGTGGGTTTTTGGGAGGATTCACCCCTCCACTTT.

In this sample, this clone turned up a few times. The V call is TRBV9, the J call TRBJ2-7, with a possible D match to TRBD2 (6 bases). Trimming stripped 0 bases from V and 5 bases from J, with 12 bases between. Germline V lookup: CDR1 SGDLS, CDR2 YYNGEE. This CDR3 is 14 amino acids long. In nucleotides, the CDR3 is TGTGCCAGCAGCGTAGAGGCTAGCGCTAACGAGCAGTACTTC. As protein: CASSVEASANEQYF. Looking up the rest from reference TRBV9 and TRBJ2-7 gives the full variable domain: DSGVTQTPKHLITATGQRVTLRCSPRSGDLSVYWYQQSLDQGLQFLIQYYNGEERAKGNILERFSAQQFPDLHSELNLSSLELGDSALYFCASSVEASANEQYFGPGTRLTVT.

V is TRBV6-5 and J is TRBJ1-2; 7 nucleotides line up with TRBD1. In germline, CDR1 is MNHEY, CDR2 SVGAGI. The CDR3 contains 13 residues. Losses at the gene ends were 7 bases for V and 5 bases for J; bases not matched to a gene: 7. The CDR3 region is CASNPTGPYGYTF. The CDR3 nucleotides read TGTGCCAGCAACCCGACAGGGCCATATGGCTACACCTTC.

The chain recombines TRBV2 with TRBJ2-2; TRBD2 matches at 9 bases. V lost 4 bases, J lost 5 bases, and 5 bases stayed unmatched. The CDR3 loop spans 15 amino acids. Germline CDR1 is SNHLY and CDR2 is FYNNEI. The CDR3 loop reads CASSGLAVATGELFF. The CDR3 region has the DNA TGTGCCAGCAGTGGACTAGCGGTCGCGACCGGGGAGCTGTTTTTT.

This sequence joins TRBV28 and TRBJ2-1; D is possibly TRBD1 (6 bases). V was trimmed by 6 bases and J by 2 bases, leaving 11 bases between them. CDR1 is MDHEN and CDR2 is SYDVKM in the germline V gene. CDR3 length: 14 amino acids. CDR3 protein: CASSRTETYNEQFF. The CDR3 DNA is TGTGCCAGCAGCCGGACAGAAACCTACAATGAGCAGTTCTTC.

This clone has a single count. The V and J genes are TRBV18 and TRBJ1-1; 9 positions match TRBD1. The V and J ends lost 8 bases and 6 bases, in that order; junction bases with no gene match: 10. Germline CDR1 KGHSH, CDR2 LQKENI. This CDR3 comprises 14 residues. CDR3 in DNA: TGTGCCAGCACGGGACAGGGCCTTCCCGCTGAAGCTTTCTTT. Translating it yields CASTGQGLPAEAFF.

The chain joins TRBV5-1 to TRBJ1-4, with 8 bases aligning to TRBD1. The CDR3 consists of 16 residues. Germline V gene sequence: CDR1 SGHRS, CDR2 YFSETQ. Losses at the gene ends were 4 bases for V and 6 bases for J; bases not matched to a gene: 11. The CDR3 reads CASSQVGGTGHEKLFF. CDR3 nucleotide sequence: TGCGCCAGCAGCCAAGTTGGGGGGACAGGACATGAAAAACTGTTTTTT.

The rearrangement uses TRBV7-2 and TRBJ2-3, with D possibly matching TRBD1 (5 bases). The germline gives CDR1 SGHTA, CDR2 FQGNSA. V was shortened by 2 bases and J by 6 bases, with 12 bases between the two germline ends. The CDR3 contains 14 residues. This CDR3 is CASSLLGSGDTQYF. The DNA for the CDR3 is TGTGCCAGCAGCTTACTAGGTTCAGGGGATACGCAGTATTTT. Together with reference TRBV7-2 and TRBJ2-3, the CDR3 gives the full variable domain: GAGVSQSPSNKVTEKGKDVELRCDPISGHTALYWYRQSLGQGLEFLIYFQGNSAPDKSGLPSDRFSAERTGGSVSTLTIQRTQQEDSAVYLCASSLLGSGDTQYFGPGTRLTVL.

This chain uses TRBV9 with TRBJ2-3; the D gene is possibly TRBD1 (5 bases). The CDR3 spans 18 residues. In germline, CDR1 is SGDLS, CDR2 YYNGEE. The ends were cut back, 2 bases at V and 1 base at J, with 20 bases in the middle. In DNA, the CDR3 is TGTGCCAGCAGCGTTCGATCCCCTTTACAGGTTGGCACAGATACGCAGTATTTT. It encodes CASSVRSPLQVGTDTQYF.

The rearrangement links TRBV5-6 to TRBJ1-1, with D possibly TRBD1 on 5 matching bases. Germline assignment: CDR1 SGHDT and CDR2 YYEEEE. The CDR3 runs 15 residues. Between the trimmed V and J ends, which lost 0 bases and 7 bases, there was a span of 16 bases. The DNA for the CDR3 is TGTGCCAGCAGCTTGGGTGACTTTTGGGGCGGTGAAGCTTTCTTT. Translation: CASSLGDFWGGEAFF.

The chain is built from TRBV1 and TRBJ1-1; the table assigns TRBD1, which was not confirmed against the DNA. TRBV1 is a pseudogene locus. The CDR3 is 17 amino acids. In DNA, the CDR3 is TGCACCAGCAGCCAAGCGCCGCCCGGGACAAGGAACACTGAAGCTTTCTTT. Its translation is CTSSQAPPGTRNTEAFF.

In DNA form, the CDR3 reads TGTGCCAGCAGCCCTGGAGGGGAGGTAGCGGGGGCCCTCAGGGATACGCAGTATTTT. This encodes CASSPGGEVAGALRDTQYF. The rearrangement uses TRBV11-3 and TRBJ2-3, with 9 bases fitting TRBD2. CDR1 and CDR2 (germline): SGHNT, YENEEA. V was pared by 5 bases and J by 6 bases, with 21 bases of the junction left unmatched. The CDR3 contains 19 residues. The variable domain in full, with the rest retrieved from reference TRBV11-3 and TRBJ2-3, is EAGVVQSPRYKIIEKKQPVAFWCNPISGHNTLYWYLQNLGQGPELLIRYENEEAVDDSQLPKDRFSAERLKGVDSTLKIQPAELGDSAVYLCASSPGGEVAGALRDTQYFGPGTRLTVL.

This clone was observed a handful of times. This chain uses TRBV10-1 with TRBJ2-7, with no clear D. Per germline, CDR1 WNHNN and CDR2 SYGVQD (reference sequence). The V end was cut by 2 bases, the J end by 3 bases, with 11 bases between. The CDR3 runs 14 residues. The CDR3 DNA follows: TGCGCCAGCAGTGAGGGTGGAACAGTCTACGAGCAGTACTTC. It specifies CASSEGGTVYEQYF.

With regard to this clone: One junction end does not reproduce the germline sequence, and a read error may be involved. The chain couples TRBV20-1 to TRBJ2-1, with 7 bases fitting TRBD2. Germline values: CDR1 DFQATT, CDR2 SNEGSKA (reference sequence). The CDR3 has 11 amino acids. CDR3 DNA sequence: TGCAGTGCTAGAGGGGAGGGGCCGGGGATCTTC. Amino acids: CSARGEGPGIF.

This chain links TRBV27 with TRBJ2-7; no clear D. Germline-derived CDR1 and CDR2 are MNHEY and SMNVEV (reference sequence). Trimming removed 2 bases from V and 3 bases from J, with 17 bases in between. CDR3 length: 16 amino acids. The CDR3 spells CASSLNVAVASYEQYF. The CDR3 coding sequence is TGTGCCAGCAGTTTAAATGTGGCCGTCGCTAGCTACGAGCAGTACTTC.

This clone was counted a few times. The chain links TRBV11-2 to TRBJ1-1; unclear D gene. CDR3 length equals 14 residues. V was cut by 4 bases and J by 1 base, with 10 bases left in between. Germline V CDR1 and CDR2: SGHAT, FQNNGV. As DNA, the CDR3 is TGTGCCAGCAGCTCCGGTAATTCGAACACTGAAGCTTTCTTT. Protein product: CASSSGNSNTEAFF.

The rearrangement joins TRBV28 to TRBJ1-3; D remains unclear. Trimming removed 0 bases at V and 0 bases at J, with 9 bases between. Germline CDR1 reads MDHEN; CDR2 reads SYDVKM. The CDR3 has 16 residues. The CDR3 is CASSLWAAGSGNTIYF. DNA of the CDR3: TGTGCCAGCAGTTTATGGGCGGCCGGCTCTGGAAACACCATATATTTT.

This CDR3 reads CASRDARTDRTDTQYF. Written as DNA, the CDR3 is TGTGCCAGCAGGGACGCAAGGACAGACCGCACAGATACGCAGTATTTT. V is TRBV2 and J is TRBJ2-3; maybe TRBD1 (6 bases). V was trimmed by 6 bases and J by 1 base, leaving 17 bases between them. There are 16 residues in the CDR3. Looked up from germline, CDR1 is SNHLY and CDR2 is FYNNEI.

This clone was seen only once. The rearrangement links TRBV3-1 (or the pseudogene TRBV3-2) to TRBJ1-1; 12 bases fit TRBD1. With 4 bases clipped from V and 5 bases from J, the junction kept 5 bases outside the gene matches. The CDR3 runs 15 residues. The germline V gene has CDR1 LGHDT and CDR2 YNNKEL (reference sequence). Here the CDR3 reads CASSRWDRGRTEAFF. In DNA form, the CDR3 reads TGTGCCAGCAGCCGGTGGGACAGGGGGCGAACTGAAGCTTTCTTT.

The chain couples TRBV24-1 to TRBJ1-2, with D possibly matching TRBD1 (6 bases). Germline CDR1 is KGHDR and CDR2 is SFDVKD. CDR3 length: 16 amino acids. Trimming removed 6 bases at V and 2 bases at J, with 18 bases between. The DNA of the CDR3 is TGTGCCACCAGTTCTGGGACAAGAACAGGGAACTATGGCTACACCTTC. Protein sequence: CATSSGTRTGNYGYTF.

V and J are TRBV11-2 and TRBJ2-7, with a possible D match to TRBD1 (6 bases). Germline V gene lookup returns CDR1 SGHAT and CDR2 FQNNGV. Trimming stripped 4 bases from V and 0 bases from J, with 13 bases between. CDR3 size: 15 residues. CDR3 loop: CASSSLQGFSYEQYF. As DNA, the CDR3 is TGTGCCAGCAGCTCCTTACAGGGATTCTCCTACGAGCAGTACTTC.

The V gene is TRBV30, the J gene TRBJ2-7; 8 positions match TRBD2. V lost 8 bases, J lost 5 bases, and 23 bases stayed unmatched. The CDR3 consists of 17 residues. The germline V gene has CDR1 GTSNPN and CDR2 SVGIG (reference sequence). Here the CDR3 DNA reads TGTGCCGCTGGCGGGAGGACGGGGGGCCCCCAGTCGAACGAGCAGTACTTC. This gives the protein CAAGGRTGGPQSNEQYF.

The rearrangement uses TRBV7-8 and TRBJ2-7, with no clear D. Trimming stripped 5 bases from V and 6 bases from J, with 11 bases between. Per the germline V gene, CDR1 is SGHVS and CDR2 is FQNEAQ. The CDR3 loop spans 12 amino acids. CDR3 sequence reads: CASSVARGEQYF. CDR3 coding DNA: TGTGCCAGCAGCGTCGCTAGAGGCGAGCAGTACTTC.